This paragraph covers one TCR beta chain sequence. Its antigen is as yet unknown. The entry originates in a study of T cell responses to AZD1222 COVID-19 vaccine. Overall study findings and caveats: Baseline seropositivity occurred in only a handful of AZD1222 recipients. Donors were largely white British and mainly female; clonal diversity was possibly underestimated.

The table came from immunoSEQ multiplex PCR; TCRdb's copy has only in-frame clones and leaves some out. The sample lists 130,000 to 150,000 clones; roughly nine tenths were seen once. CDR3 length: 14 amino acids. The V gene lost 2 bases and the J gene lost 0 bases, with 8 bases spanning the gap. The V gene's germline CDR1 is KGHSH and CDR2 LQKENI. This specimen was peripheral blood, taken 28 days after the second AZD1222 dose. The gene calls are TRBV18 and TRBJ2-7; the D is unclear. The receptor was derived from an adult who received the AZD1222 COVID-19 vaccine. CDR3 protein: CASSPTAASYEQYF. CDR3 sequence (DNA): TGTGCCAGCTCACCAACGGCGGCCTCCTACGAGCAGTACTTC.